A single TCR beta chain is shown here with its context. The CDR3 consists of 16 residues. The germline CDR1 and CDR2 sequences are LGHNA and YSLEER. Trimming left V 2 bases short and J 2 bases short, with 14 bases between. This specimen comes from a study of T cell responses to AZD1222 COVID-19 vaccine. TCRdb's table, derived via immunoSEQ multiplex PCR, lists solely in-frame clones and lacks some. Of around 88,000 clones listed, roughly 91% are singletons. The rearrangement joins TRBV4-3 to TRBJ2-3; D possibly corresponds to TRBD1 (5 bases). The starting material was peripheral blood, obtained on day 0 of MenACWY control vaccination. The sequence derives from an adult in good health. CDR3 sequence: CASSQLGHDATDTQYF. In nucleotides, the CDR3 is TGCGCCAGCAGCCAATTAGGACACGACGCCACAGATACGCAGTATTTT.